The present T cell receptor beta chain was sequenced within a study of T cell changes during pregnancy in multiple sclerosis. Germline assignment: CDR1 SGHTA and CDR2 FQGTGA. Trimming removed 5 bases at V and 0 bases at J, with 17 bases between. The CDR3 consists of 17 residues. Clones were sequenced by immunoSEQ multiplex PCR, and TCRdb holds only the in-frame ones, with some missing. The table records approximately 79,000 clones, around nine tenths of them present only once. The source of this sequence is a female donor with multiple sclerosis, enrolled in a pregnancy study. This material consisted of CD4+ T cells from peripheral blood mononuclear cells, taken before pregnancy. This chain connects TRBV7-3 to TRBJ2-1, with TRBD2 as a possible D gene (6 bases). The CDR3 loop reads CASSPRPGVSSYNEQFF. CDR3 DNA: TGTGCCAGCAGCCCCAGGCCGGGGGTTAGCTCCTACAATGAGCAGTTCTTC. Using reference TRBV7-3 and TRBJ2-1 for the parts outside the CDR3, the full variable domain is GAGVSQTPSNKVTEKGKYVELRCDPISGHTALYWYRQSLGQGPEFLIYFQGTGAADDSGLPNDRFFAVRPEGSVSTLKIQRTERGDSAVYLCASSPRPGVSSYNEQFFGPGTRLTVL.